This T cell receptor beta chain is from a study of response to subunit inactivated influenza vaccine listed by TCRdb under 2018. As for the study more broadly: The study used deep quantitative T cell receptor repertoire profiling to track responses to a trivalent subunit inactivated influenza vaccine.

The library was built by means of RT-PCR. TCRdb shows the sequencer as Illumina HiSeq 2500. Starting from the raw public reads, TCRdb applied fastp trimming at Q25, assembled clones with MiXCR and retained in-frame beta chains. Each CDR3 protein gets just one entry, which takes the most common genes and DNA from the rows behind it. The sample profile shows 540,000 or so distinct CDR3 sequences; under 15% of them were found once. 10% to 15% of the sample belongs to the ten largest clones. This clonotype showed up just a few times. Its target antigen remains unknown. Base qualities are not recorded, but no much larger clone differs from it by a single base. Study-level results and caveats: The authors proposed that each seasonal influenza vaccination may bring in only a limited number of new T cells.

In the paper's terms, the time point label means: approximately 47 days after influenza vaccine administration. The sequences come from PBMCs from blood, collected more than 35 days after vaccination. This sequence was found in a man aged 50 to 59 who received an inactivated influenza vaccine. Donor details come from another sample of the same person, matched by shared clones.

The base sequence is TGTGCCAGCAGCGTAGCTCCGTCTCTGGGGAACGAGCAGTACTTC. It codes for CASSVAPSLGNEQYF. Rearrangement joined TRBV9 to TRBJ2-7, with the D gene uncertain. The V end loses 0 bases and the J end loses 5 bases, and a stretch of 15 bases separates them. The CDR3 starts with the cysteine, ends with the phenylalanine, and has 15 residues. Solely the CDR3 DNA is kept, with 45 bases framed from the first base. From the germline V gene, CDR1 is SGDLS and CDR2 is YYNGEE.